This TCR beta chain appears in the sequencing data of a study of blood T cells in healthy people across ages. The germline V gene has CDR1 SGHTA and CDR2 FQGNSA. CDR3 length: 14 amino acids. The junction had 10 bases not matched to a gene; V was cut back by 4 bases and J by 7 bases. This clonotype was recorded a few times. Combining a sample-barcoded 5' primer with a J-beta primer mix, a second PCR ran for roughly 7 to 11 cycles. TCRdb recomputed calls from the 5' RACE reads with MiXCR, one row per CDR3 protein. This table holds about 970,000 distinct CDR3 sequences, approximately 50% found once. Sequenced material: blood. The receptor comes from a woman between 55 and 75 years old in good health. The genes are TRBV7-2 and TRBJ2-7; 7 positions match TRBD2. This CDR3 is CASSYTSASGEQYF. The CDR3 DNA follows: TGTGCCAGCAGCTATACTAGCGCGTCGGGGGAGCAGTACTTC. The full variable domain, completed using reference TRBV7-2 and TRBJ2-7, is GAGVSQSPSNKVTEKGKDVELRCDPISGHTALYWYRQSLGQGLEFLIYFQGNSAPDKSGLPSDRFSAERTGGSVSTLTIQRTQQEDSAVYLCASSYTSASGEQYFGPGTRLTVT.